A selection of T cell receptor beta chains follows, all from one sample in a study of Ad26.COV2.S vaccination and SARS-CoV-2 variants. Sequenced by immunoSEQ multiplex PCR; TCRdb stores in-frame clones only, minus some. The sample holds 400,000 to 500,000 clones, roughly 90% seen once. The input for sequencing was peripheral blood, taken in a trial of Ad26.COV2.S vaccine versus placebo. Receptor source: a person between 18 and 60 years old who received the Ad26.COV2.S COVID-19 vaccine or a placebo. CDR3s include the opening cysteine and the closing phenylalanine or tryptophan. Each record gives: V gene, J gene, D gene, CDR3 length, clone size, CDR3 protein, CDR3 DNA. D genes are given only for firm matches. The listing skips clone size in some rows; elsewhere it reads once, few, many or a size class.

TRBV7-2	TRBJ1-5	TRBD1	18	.	CASSFLPGGDAPSWPQHF	TGTGCCAGCAGCTTTCTCCCAGGGGGCGATGCCCCTAGTTGGCCCCAGCATTTT
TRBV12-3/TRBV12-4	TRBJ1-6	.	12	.	CASTGQYSPLHF	TGTGCCAGCACCGGACAGTATTCACCCCTCCACTTT
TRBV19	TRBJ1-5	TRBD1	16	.	CASSTAGTGMNQPQHF	TGTGCCAGTAGTACAGCCGGGACAGGGATGAATCAGCCCCAGCATTTT
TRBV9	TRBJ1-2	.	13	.	CASSPERGEGYTF	TGTGCCAGCAGCCCCGAAAGGGGGGAGGGCTACACCTTC
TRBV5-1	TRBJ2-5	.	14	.	CASSLSRGRETQYF	TGCGCCAGCAGCTTGTCCAGGGGCAGGGAGACCCAGTACTTC
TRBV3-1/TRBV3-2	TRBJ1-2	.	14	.	CASSLREANYGYTF	TGTGCCAGCAGCCTCAGGGAAGCTAACTATGGCTACACCTTC
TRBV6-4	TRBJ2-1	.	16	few	CASSDSHSGLGNEQFF	TGTGCCAGCAGTGACTCGCATTCCGGATTAGGCAATGAGCAGTTCTTC
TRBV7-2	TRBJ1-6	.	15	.	CASSPQSSYNSPLHF	TGTGCCAGCAGCCCTCAAAGCTCCTATAATTCACCCCTCCACTTT
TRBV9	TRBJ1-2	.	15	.	CASSPQPWGNYGYTF	TGTGCCAGCAGCCCCCAACCATGGGGTAACTATGGCTACACCTTC
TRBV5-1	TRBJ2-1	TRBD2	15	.	CASSLVAGGYNEQFF	TGCGCCAGCAGCTTGGTAGCGGGGGGGTATAATGAGCAGTTCTTC
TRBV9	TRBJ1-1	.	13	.	CASSVGPRTEAFF	TGTGCCAGCAGCGTAGGACCCCGGACTGAAGCTTTCTTT
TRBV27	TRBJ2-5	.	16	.	CASSPAVRRRRETQYF	TGTGCCAGCAGCCCAGCAGTTCGTCGACGTAGAGAGACCCAGTACTTC
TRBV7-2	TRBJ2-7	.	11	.	CASSWGYEQYF	TGTGCCAGCAGCTGGGGCTACGAGCAGTACTTC
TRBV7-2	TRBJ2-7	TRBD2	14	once	CASSLRLAGSEQYF	TGTGCCAGCAGCCTGCGACTAGCGGGATCCGAGCAGTACTTC
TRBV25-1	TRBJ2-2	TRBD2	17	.	CASSVRTSGVPTGELFF	TGTGCCAGCAGTGTAAGGACTAGCGGGGTTCCCACCGGGGAGCTGTTTTTT
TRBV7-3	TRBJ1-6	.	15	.	CASSQGSGRNSPLHF	TGTGCCAGCAGCCAGGGGTCTGGCAGAAATTCACCCCTCCACTTT
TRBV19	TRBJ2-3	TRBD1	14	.	CASSIGTGPDTQYF	TGTGCCAGTAGTATAGGGACAGGCCCCGATACGCAGTATTTT
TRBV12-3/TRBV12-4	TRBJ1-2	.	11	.	CASSADYGYTF	TGTGCCAGCAGCGCCGACTATGGCTACACCTTC
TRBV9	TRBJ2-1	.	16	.	CASSVRRDARNNEQFF	TGTGCCAGCAGCGTCCGCCGGGACGCCAGAAACAATGAGCAGTTCTTC
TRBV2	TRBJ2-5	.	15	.	CASSSRAPLAETQYF	TGTGCCAGCAGTAGTCGGGCCCCCCTGGCGGAGACCCAGTACTTC
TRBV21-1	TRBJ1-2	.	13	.	CASSAHREYGYTF	TGTGCCAGCAGCGCCCACAGGGAGTATGGCTACACCTTC
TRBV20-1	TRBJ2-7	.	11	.	CSGRQSYEQYF	TGCAGTGGGAGACAGAGCTACGAGCAGTACTTC
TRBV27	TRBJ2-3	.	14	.	CASSLFGGGDTQYF	TGTGCCAGCAGTTTGTTCGGAGGTGGGGATACGCAGTATTTT
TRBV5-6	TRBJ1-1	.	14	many	CASSLARPDAEAFF	TGTGCCAGCAGCTTGGCACGGCCAGACGCTGAAGCTTTCTTT
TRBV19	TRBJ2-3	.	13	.	CASSIQLGDTQYF	TGTGCCAGTAGTATCCAACTCGGGGATACGCAGTATTTT
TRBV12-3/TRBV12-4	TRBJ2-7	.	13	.	CASSLAQSYEQYF	TGTGCCAGCAGTTTAGCACAGTCCTACGAGCAGTACTTC
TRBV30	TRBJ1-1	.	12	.	CAWSVRGAEAFF	TGTGCCTGGAGTGTACGAGGCGCTGAAGCTTTCTTT
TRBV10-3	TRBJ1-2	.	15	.	CAISESIGASYGYTF	TGTGCCATCAGTGAGTCTATAGGGGCCTCCTATGGCTACACCTTC
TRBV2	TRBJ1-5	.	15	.	CASSDRDTSNQPQHF	TGTGCCAGCAGCGACCGGGACACTAGCAATCAGCCCCAGCATTTT
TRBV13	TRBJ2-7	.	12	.	CASSLGLNEQYF	TGTGCCAGCAGCTTAGGCCTTAACGAGCAGTACTTC
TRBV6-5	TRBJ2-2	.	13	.	CASSYSKPGELFF	TGTGCCAGCAGTTACTCTAAGCCCGGGGAGCTGTTTTTT
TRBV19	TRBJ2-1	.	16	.	CASSIVPGGLYNEQFF	TGTGCCAGTAGTATAGTACCCGGGGGGCTGTACAATGAGCAGTTCTTC
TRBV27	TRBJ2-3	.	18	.	CASSATSTGRSLAATQYF	TGTGCCAGCAGCGCGACTAGTACGGGCCGTTCTTTGGCGGCTACGCAGTATTTT
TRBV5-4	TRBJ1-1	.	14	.	CASSLAGAGTEAFF	TGTGCCAGCAGCTTGGCGGGGGCGGGCACTGAAGCTTTCTTT
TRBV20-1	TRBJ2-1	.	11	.	CSEGGYNEQFF	TGCAGTGAGGGGGGATACAATGAGCAGTTCTTC
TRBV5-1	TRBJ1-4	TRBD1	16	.	CASSLNFGQGNEKLFF	TGCGCCAGCAGCCTAAATTTCGGACAGGGGAATGAAAAACTGTTTTTT
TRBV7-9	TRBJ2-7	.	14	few	CASSLFGRDYEQYF	TGTGCCAGCAGCTTATTTGGACGGGACTACGAGCAGTACTTC
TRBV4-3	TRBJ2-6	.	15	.	CASSQDSAGANVLTF	TGCGCCAGCAGCCAAGATAGTGCTGGGGCCAACGTCCTGACTTTC
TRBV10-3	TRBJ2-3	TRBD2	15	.	CAISIGTSGGDTQYF	TGTGCCATCAGCATAGGGACTAGCGGGGGAGATACGCAGTATTTT
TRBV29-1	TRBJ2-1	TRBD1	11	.	CSVRQGSEQFF	TGCAGCGTCAGACAGGGCAGCGAGCAGTTCTTC
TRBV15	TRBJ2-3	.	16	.	CATSPSWGVSTDTQYF	TGTGCCACCAGCCCCTCCTGGGGCGTTAGCACAGATACGCAGTATTTT